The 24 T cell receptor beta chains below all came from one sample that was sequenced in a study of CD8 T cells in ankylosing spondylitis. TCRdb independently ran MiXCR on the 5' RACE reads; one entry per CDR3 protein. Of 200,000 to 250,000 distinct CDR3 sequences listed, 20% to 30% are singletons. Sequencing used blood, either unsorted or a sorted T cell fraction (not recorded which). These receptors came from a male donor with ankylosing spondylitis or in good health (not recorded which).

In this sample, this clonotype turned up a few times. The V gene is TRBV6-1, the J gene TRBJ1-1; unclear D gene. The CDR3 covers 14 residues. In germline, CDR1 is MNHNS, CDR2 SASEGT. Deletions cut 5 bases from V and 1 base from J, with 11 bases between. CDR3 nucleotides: TGTGCCAGCAGTATTTACCAGGCGAACACTGAAGCTTTCTTT. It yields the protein CASSIYQANTEAFF.

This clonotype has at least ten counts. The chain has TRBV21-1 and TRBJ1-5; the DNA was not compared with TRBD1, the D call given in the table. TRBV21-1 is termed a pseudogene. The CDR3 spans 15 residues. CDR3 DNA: TGTGCCAGCAGCACACGGACAGGGAGGTATCAGCCCCAGCATTTT. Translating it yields CASSTRTGRYQPQHF.

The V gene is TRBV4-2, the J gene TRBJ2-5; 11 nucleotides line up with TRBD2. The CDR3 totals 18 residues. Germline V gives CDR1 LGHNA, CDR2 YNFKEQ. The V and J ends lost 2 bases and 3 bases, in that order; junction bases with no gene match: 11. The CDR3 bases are TGTGCCAGCAGCCAATTAACTAGCGGGAGACACCTTAAAGAGACCCAGTACTTC. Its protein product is CASSQLTSGRHLKETQYF.

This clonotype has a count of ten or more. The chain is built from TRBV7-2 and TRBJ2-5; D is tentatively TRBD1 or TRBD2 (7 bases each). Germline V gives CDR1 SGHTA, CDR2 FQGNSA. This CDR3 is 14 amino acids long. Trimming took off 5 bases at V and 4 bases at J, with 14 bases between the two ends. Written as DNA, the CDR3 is TGTGCCAGCAGCATCAGGGGGGGGCGAGAGACCCAGTACTTC. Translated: CASSIRGGRETQYF.

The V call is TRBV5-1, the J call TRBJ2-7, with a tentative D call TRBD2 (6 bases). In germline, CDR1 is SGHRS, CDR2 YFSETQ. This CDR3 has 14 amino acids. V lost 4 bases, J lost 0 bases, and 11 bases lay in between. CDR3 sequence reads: CASSGDLISYEQYF. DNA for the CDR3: TGCGCCAGCAGCGGGGACTTGATCTCCTACGAGCAGTACTTC.

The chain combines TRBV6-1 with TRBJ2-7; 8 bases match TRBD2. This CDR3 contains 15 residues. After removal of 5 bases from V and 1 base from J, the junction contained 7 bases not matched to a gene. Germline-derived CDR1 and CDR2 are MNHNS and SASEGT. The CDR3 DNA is TGTGCCAGCAGTCCGGGGGTAGCGGGATCCTACGAGCAGTACTTC. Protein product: CASSPGVAGSYEQYF.

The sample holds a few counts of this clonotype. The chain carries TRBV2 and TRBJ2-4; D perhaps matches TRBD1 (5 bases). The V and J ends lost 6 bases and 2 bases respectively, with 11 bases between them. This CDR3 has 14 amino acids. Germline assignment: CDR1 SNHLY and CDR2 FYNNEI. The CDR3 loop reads CASSADRSKNIQYF. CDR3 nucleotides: TGTGCCAGCAGCGCCGACAGATCCAAAAACATTCAGTACTTC.

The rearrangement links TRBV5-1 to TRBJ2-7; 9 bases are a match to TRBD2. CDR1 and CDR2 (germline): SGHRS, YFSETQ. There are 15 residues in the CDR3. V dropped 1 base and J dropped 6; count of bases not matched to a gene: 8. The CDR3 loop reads CASSLSGTSSFEQYF. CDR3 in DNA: TGCGCCAGCAGCTTGAGCGGGACTAGCTCTTTCGAGCAGTACTTC.

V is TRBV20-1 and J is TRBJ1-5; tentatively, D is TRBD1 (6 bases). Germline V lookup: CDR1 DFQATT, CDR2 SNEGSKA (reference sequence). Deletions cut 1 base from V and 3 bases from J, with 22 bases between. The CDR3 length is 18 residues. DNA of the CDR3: TGCAGTGCTAGAGCCGGGACGGAAACCGGGACAAACAATCAGCCCCAGCATTTT. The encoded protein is CSARAGTETGTNNQPQHF.

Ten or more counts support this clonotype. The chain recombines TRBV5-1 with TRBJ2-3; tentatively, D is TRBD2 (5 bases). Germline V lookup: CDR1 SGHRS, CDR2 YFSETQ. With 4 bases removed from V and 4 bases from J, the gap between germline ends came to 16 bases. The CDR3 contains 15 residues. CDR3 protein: CASSTDWIKSDTQYF. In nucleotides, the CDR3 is TGCGCCAGCAGCACGGACTGGATCAAGTCAGATACGCAGTATTTT.

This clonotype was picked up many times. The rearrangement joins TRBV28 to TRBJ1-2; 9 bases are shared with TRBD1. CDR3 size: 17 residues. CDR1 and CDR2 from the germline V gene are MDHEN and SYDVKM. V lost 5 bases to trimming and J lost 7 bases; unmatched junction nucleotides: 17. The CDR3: CASSTPLYDRGISGYTF. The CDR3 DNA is TGTGCCAGCAGTACTCCCTTGTACGACAGGGGGATAAGTGGCTACACCTTC.

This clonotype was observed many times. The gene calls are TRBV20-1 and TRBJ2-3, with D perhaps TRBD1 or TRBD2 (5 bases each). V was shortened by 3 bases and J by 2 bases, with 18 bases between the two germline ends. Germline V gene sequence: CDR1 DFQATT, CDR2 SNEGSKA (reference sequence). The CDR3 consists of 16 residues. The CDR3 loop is CSASDRGHSNTDTQYF. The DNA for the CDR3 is TGCAGTGCTAGCGACCGGGGCCACTCTAACACAGATACGCAGTATTTT.

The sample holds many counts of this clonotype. In DNA, the CDR3 is TGTGCCAGCAGGCGCTCCGGGCAGGACAATGAGCAGTTCTTC. This gives the protein CASRRSGQDNEQFF. This chain joins TRBV6-1 and TRBJ2-1; D not resolved. V was trimmed by 6 bases and J by 5 bases, leaving 14 bases between them. This CDR3 has 14 amino acids. The V gene's germline CDR1 is MNHNS and CDR2 SASEGT.

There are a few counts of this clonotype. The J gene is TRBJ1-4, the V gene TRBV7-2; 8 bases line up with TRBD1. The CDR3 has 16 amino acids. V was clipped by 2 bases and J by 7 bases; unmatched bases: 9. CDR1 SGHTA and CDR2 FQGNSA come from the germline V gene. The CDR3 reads CASSLRTGPVGEKLFF. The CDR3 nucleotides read TGTGCCAGCAGCTTACGGACAGGGCCCGTAGGTGAAAAACTGTTTTTT. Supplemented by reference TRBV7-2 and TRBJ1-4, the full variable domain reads GAGVSQSPSNKVTEKGKDVELRCDPISGHTALYWYRQSLGQGLEFLIYFQGNSAPDKSGLPSDRFSAERTGGSVSTLTIQRTQQEDSAVYLCASSLRTGPVGEKLFFGSGTQLSVL.

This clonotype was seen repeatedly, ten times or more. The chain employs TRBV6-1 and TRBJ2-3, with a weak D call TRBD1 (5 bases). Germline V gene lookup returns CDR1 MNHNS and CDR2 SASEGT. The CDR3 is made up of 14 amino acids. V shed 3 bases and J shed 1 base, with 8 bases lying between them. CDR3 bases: TGTGCCAGCAGTGACGGCAGGGGCACAGATACGCAGTATTTT. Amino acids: CASSDGRGTDTQYF.

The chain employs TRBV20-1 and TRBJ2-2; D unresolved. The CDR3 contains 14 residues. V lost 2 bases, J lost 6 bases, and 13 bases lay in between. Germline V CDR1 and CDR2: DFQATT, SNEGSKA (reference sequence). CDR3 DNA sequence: TGCAGTGCTAGAAGGCAGGTTGGAGCCGGGGAGCTGTTTTTT. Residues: CSARRQVGAGELFF.

DNA of the CDR3: TGTGCCATCGCCGGGACAGCGAACACCGGGGAGCTGTTTTTT. The encoded protein is CAIAGTANTGELFF. The chain has TRBV6-1 and TRBJ2-2, with 7 positions matching TRBD1. Germline CDR1 MNHNS, CDR2 SASEGT. The CDR3 is made up of 14 amino acids. The junction had 5 bases not matched to a gene; V was cut back by 10 bases and J by 0 bases.

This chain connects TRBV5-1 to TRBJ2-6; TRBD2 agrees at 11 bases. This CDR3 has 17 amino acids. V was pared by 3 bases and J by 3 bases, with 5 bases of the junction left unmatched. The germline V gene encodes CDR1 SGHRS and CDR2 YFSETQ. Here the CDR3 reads CASSSTSGSYGANVLTF. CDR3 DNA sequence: TGCGCCAGCAGCTCTACTAGCGGGAGTTATGGGGCCAACGTCCTGACTTTC.

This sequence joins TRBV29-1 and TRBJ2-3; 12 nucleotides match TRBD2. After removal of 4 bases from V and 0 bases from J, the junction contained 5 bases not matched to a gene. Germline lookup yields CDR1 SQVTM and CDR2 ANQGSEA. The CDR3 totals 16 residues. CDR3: CSVGGLAGSSTDTQYF. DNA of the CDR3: TGCAGCGTTGGAGGACTAGCGGGATCGAGCACAGATACGCAGTATTTT.

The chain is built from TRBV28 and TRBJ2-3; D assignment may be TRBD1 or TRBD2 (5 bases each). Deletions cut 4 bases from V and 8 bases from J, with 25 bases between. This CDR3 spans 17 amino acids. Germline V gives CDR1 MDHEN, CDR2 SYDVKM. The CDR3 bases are TGTGCCAGCAGTTCAAATACCGGGACCGACTCTTTAGGTACGCAGTATTTT. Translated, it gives CASSSNTGTDSLGTQYF.

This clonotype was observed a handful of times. The CDR3 coding sequence is TGTGCCAGCAGCTTAGATCAGGCTTCACCCCTCCACTTT. Translated: CASSLDQASPLHF. J is TRBJ1-6 and V is TRBV7-2; no clear D. The V end was cut by 1 base, the J end by 9 bases, with 7 bases between. Germline CDR1 reads SGHTA; CDR2 reads FQGNSA. The CDR3 has 13 residues.

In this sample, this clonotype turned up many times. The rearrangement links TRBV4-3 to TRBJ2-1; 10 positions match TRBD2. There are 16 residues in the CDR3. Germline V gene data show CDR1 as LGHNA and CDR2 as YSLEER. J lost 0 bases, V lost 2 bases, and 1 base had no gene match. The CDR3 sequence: CASSQLAGGSYNEQFF. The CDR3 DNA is TGCGCCAGCAGCCAATTAGCGGGAGGCTCCTACAATGAGCAGTTCTTC.

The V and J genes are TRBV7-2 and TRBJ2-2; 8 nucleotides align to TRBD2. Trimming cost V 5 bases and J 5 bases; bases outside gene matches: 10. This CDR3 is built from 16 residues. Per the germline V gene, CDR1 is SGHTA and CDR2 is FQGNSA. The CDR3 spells CASSPRRGALTGELFF. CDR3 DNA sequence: TGTGCCAGCAGCCCAAGGCGGGGGGCGCTTACCGGGGAGCTGTTTTTT.

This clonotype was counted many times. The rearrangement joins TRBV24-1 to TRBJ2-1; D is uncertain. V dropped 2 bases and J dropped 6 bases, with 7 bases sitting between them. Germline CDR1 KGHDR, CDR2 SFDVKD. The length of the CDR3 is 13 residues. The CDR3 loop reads CATSDSGFNEQFF. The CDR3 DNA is TGTGCCACCAGTGATTCCGGGTTCAATGAGCAGTTCTTC.